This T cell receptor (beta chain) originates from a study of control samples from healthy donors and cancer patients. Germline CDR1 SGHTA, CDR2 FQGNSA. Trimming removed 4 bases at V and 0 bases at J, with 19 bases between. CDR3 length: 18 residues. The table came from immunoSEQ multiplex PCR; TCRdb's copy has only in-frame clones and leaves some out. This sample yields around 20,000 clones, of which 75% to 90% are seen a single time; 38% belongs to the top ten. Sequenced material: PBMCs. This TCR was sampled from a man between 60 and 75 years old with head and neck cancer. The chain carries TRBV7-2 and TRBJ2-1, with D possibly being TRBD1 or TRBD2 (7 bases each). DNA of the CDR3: TGTGCCAGCAGCTACAGGGGAGGGCCAGGGAGCTCCTACAATGAGCAGTTCTTC. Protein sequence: CASSYRGGPGSSYNEQFF.